This T cell receptor beta chain originates from a study of blood T cell repertoires in COVID-19 (dated by TCRdb to 2020 to 2022). Notes on the research overall: Samples from collaborators originated in the United States, Italy and Spain and spanned both the acute and convalescent phases of COVID-19. The material from the prospective study consisted of cDNA or gDNA derived from T cells, B-cell-depleted T cells, or PBMCs. Subjects who had been exposed to COVID-19, were actively infected with it, or had recovered from it provided the deeply sampled blood TCRbeta repertoires that made up the dataset. A freely available public database, intended as a resource for researchers studying the immune response to SARS-CoV-2, is where the repertoires were released. The samples were drawn from the first 160 participants of the ongoing ImmuneRACE study and from some 1,300 subjects provided by 6 global collaborators. Sample metadata almost always included a de-identified subject ID, COVID-19 status, age in years and sex. HLA class I and class II types, where available, came from metadata supplied by the sample provider rather than from assay-based typing.

Inclusive of the bounding cysteine and phenylalanine, the CDR3 is 15 residues long. Just CDR3 DNA is preserved here, 45 bases in frame from base 1. Per the germline V gene (reference sequence), SGHNT is the CDR1 and YYREEE is the CDR2. V ends up 4 bases short and J 5 bases short, with an unmatched junction base count of 10. Study-level results and caveats: How much clinical and demographic metadata was included differed by source and by participant, and the metadata was provided uncurated.

Turning to this clone: It lacks a known antigen. The sample holds no much larger clone one base away, and base qualities are not on file.

TCRbeta CDR3 regions were amplified from genomic DNA by means of the immunoSEQ Assay, a bias-controlled multiplex PCR. As for the authors' bioinformatics: Nucleated cell counts per sample were estimated from amplification of reference gene primers within the assay. To quantify the absolute abundance of each unique TCRbeta CDR3 rearrangement, sequence reads were collapsed and filtered. For each sample, productive Simpson clonality was calculated as the square root of Simpson's diversity index across productive rearrangements. Imported from immuneACCESS, the table was reduced by TCRdb to in-frame sequences with V and J called. These copies leave out some clones; in studies compared against another copy, an unresolved V gene accounts for under half, and the cause of the remainder is not known. The DNA was the basis for D and trimming; V, J and clone size are from that table. In all, the sample holds about 58,000 clones, and more than 80% of those were seen once. The ten largest clones add up to roughly 29% of the sample.

One collaborating source in Seattle enrolled patients during active infection and followed them longitudinally through the course of disease. Collaborating institutions collected whole blood in K2EDTA tubes following their own protocols. For TCRbeta analysis, collaborators shipped samples in one of three forms: frozen whole blood, isolated PBMCs, or DNA extracted from either of those sample types. The rearrangement combines TRBV5-4 with TRBJ1-1, with TRBD1 identical over 8 junction bases. The origin of this receptor is a man in his 60s with COVID-19, enrolled during active disease. Sequenced material: peripheral blood. The DNA sequence reads TGTGCCAGCAGCGCCATCAGGGGGCGCGGGACTGAAGCTTTCTTT. It encodes CASSAIRGRGTEAFF.